These T cell receptor beta chains were read from a single sample in a study of CD8+CD57+ T cells in acquired aplastic anemia. TCRdb recomputed calls from the reads with MiXCR, one row per CDR3 protein. The table shows approximately 150,000 distinct CDR3 sequences, with 45% to 55% occurring only once. Sequenced input: sorted CD4+, CD8+, or CD8+CD57+ T cells (not recorded which) from PBMCs. These receptors all stem from a human donor with aplastic anemia. CDR3s include the opening cysteine and the closing phenylalanine or tryptophan. A D gene is named only where the DNA matches it firmly. Rows may omit the clone size; those that give it use once, few, many or a size class.

CDR3 DNA | CDR3 protein | V gene | clone size | J gene | D gene
TGTACCAGCAGCCAAGATCGGGGGGGCCGGGAGCAGTATTTT | CTSSQDRGGREQYF | TRBV3-1 | - | TRBJ2-3 | TRBD2
TGTGCCAGCAGCCAAGATTCCGGCCAGGGGAATGAGCAGTTCTTC | CASSQDSGQGNEQFF | TRBV3-1 | - | TRBJ2-1 | -
TGTGCCAGCAGCGGGACAGGCTCGGGGGGCTACACCTTC | CASSGTGSGGYTF | TRBV25-1 | many | TRBJ1-2 | TRBD1
TGTGCCAGTAGTACCCGACAAGGGGGCCTAAATGAGCAGTTCTTC | CASSTRQGGLNEQFF | TRBV19 | - | TRBJ2-1 | TRBD1
TGTGCCAGCAGTGAACCCCAGGGGATTAACACCGGGGAGCTGTTTTTT | CASSEPQGINTGELFF | TRBV25-1 | once | TRBJ2-2 | -
TGTGCCAGCAGTGGGGGCTCCACCACTGAAGCTTTCTTT | CASSGGSTTEAFF | TRBV2 | - | TRBJ1-1 | -
TGTGCCAGTAGTATGGGGGCGGCCCCCTATGGCTACACCTTC | CASSMGAAPYGYTF | TRBV19 | many | TRBJ1-2 | -
TGTGCCACCAGCAGAGATCCCAATCAGCCCCAGCATTTT | CATSRDPNQPQHF | TRBV15 | once | TRBJ1-5 | -
TGTGCCAGCATAGCGGAGCCAGATACGCAGTATTTT | CASIAEPDTQYF | TRBV2 | - | TRBJ2-3 | -
TGCAGCACCGGCGGGGATCTAGGGACTAGCGGGAACAATGAGCAGTTCTTC | CSTGGDLGTSGNNEQFF | TRBV29-1 | - | TRBJ2-1 | TRBD2
TGTGCCACCAGCTCAGGACTAGCGGGCGCCTACGAGCAGTACTTC | CATSSGLAGAYEQYF | TRBV15 | few | TRBJ2-7 | TRBD2
TGCAGCGTTGTGTACGGACCCAACTACGAGCAGTACTTC | CSVVYGPNYEQYF | TRBV29-1 | - | TRBJ2-7 | -
TGTGCCAGTAGTATTATTTGGGAGGCTGAAGCTTTCTTT | CASSIIWEAEAFF | TRBV19 | many | TRBJ1-1 | -
TGTGCCACCAGCACTCAGGGAACTAACTATGGCTACACCTTC | CATSTQGTNYGYTF | TRBV15 | - | TRBJ1-2 | -
TGTGCCAGCAGCTACAGGGTTGGGGGTGGCTACACCTTC | CASSYRVGGGYTF | TRBV6-5 | many | TRBJ1-2 | -
TGTGCCAGCAGTCCTTGGACAGGGAGGAGGACCGGGGAGCTGTTTTTT | CASSPWTGRRTGELFF | TRBV10-3 | - | TRBJ2-2 | TRBD1
TGCGCCAGCAGCCCAGGGACTAGCGGGGTTACGCAGTATTTT | CASSPGTSGVTQYF | TRBV5-1 | many | TRBJ2-3 | TRBD2
TGCAGCGTGTACAGGGATCGAACTGAAGCTTTCTTT | CSVYRDRTEAFF | TRBV29-1 | many | TRBJ1-1 | -
TGTGCCAGCAGTTATTATCCGACAGGGAACTACGAGCAGTACTTC | CASSYYPTGNYEQYF | TRBV6-5 | many | TRBJ2-7 | TRBD1
TGTGCCAGCAGCCTACTAGCGGGGGGGCGAGAGACCCAGTACTTC | CASSLLAGGRETQYF | TRBV3-1 | many | TRBJ2-5 | TRBD2
TGTGCCACCAGTGATGCTACCGGGACAGGGGCCTACAATGAGCAGTTCTTC | CATSDATGTGAYNEQFF | TRBV24-1 | many | TRBJ2-1 | TRBD1
TGTGCCAGCAGAAGGACAGGGGGCAATGAGCAGTTCTTC | CASRRTGGNEQFF | TRBV12-3/TRBV12-4 | few | TRBJ2-1 | TRBD1
TGTGCCAGCAGGAGATTGGAGACCCAGTACTTC | CASRRLETQYF | TRBV6-1 | many | TRBJ2-5 | -
TGTGCCAGCAGCTTAGCGGGAGGGGGCGTAACCAATCAGCCCCAGCATTTT | CASSLAGGGVTNQPQHF | TRBV7-2 | many | TRBJ1-5 | TRBD1
TGCGCCAGCAGCAGGGACAGGGAATCACCCCTCCACTTT | CASSRDRESPLHF | TRBV4-3 | - | TRBJ1-6 | TRBD1